These 4 T cell receptor beta chains originate from one sample sequenced in a study of T cell responses to AZD1222 COVID-19 vaccine. Assay: immunoSEQ multiplex PCR; the TCRdb copy retains only in-frame clones and omits some. The sample consists of around 80,000 clones, 80% to 90% of them appearing once. This material consisted of peripheral blood, taken 28 days after the second AZD1222 dose. These receptors came from an adult who received the AZD1222 COVID-19 vaccine.

The gene calls are TRBV11-1 and TRBJ1-2; 9 bases map to TRBD1. V trimming: 5 bases; J trimming: 5 bases; junction bases outside the gene matches: 6. Per germline, CDR1 SGHAT and CDR2 FQDESV (reference sequence). The CDR3 consists of 14 residues. The chain's CDR3 is CASSLTGGPYGYTF. Written as DNA, the CDR3 is TGTGCCAGCAGCCTGACAGGGGGACCTTATGGCTACACCTTC.

There are a few counts of this clone. This chain links TRBV9 with TRBJ2-6; 10 nucleotides agree with TRBD1. Germline V gene data show CDR1 as SGDLS and CDR2 as YYNGEE. The length of the CDR3 is 19 residues. V was clipped by 0 bases and J by 2 bases; unmatched bases: 8. The CDR3 is CASSVAHSGTGAGANVLTF. Written as DNA, the CDR3 is TGTGCCAGCAGCGTAGCCCACTCCGGGACAGGGGCTGGGGCCAACGTCCTGACTTTC.

This clone is a singleton in its sample. The rearrangement links TRBV2 to TRBJ1-4; D not certain. This CDR3 spans 13 amino acids. Trimming cost V 7 bases and J 5 bases, with 11 bases left between them. Germline CDR1 is SNHLY and CDR2 is FYNNEI. The CDR3 region is CASKGSRNEKLFF. The CDR3 region has the DNA TGTGCCAGCAAGGGAAGTAGGAATGAAAAACTGTTTTTT. The full variable domain, with the rest looked up from reference TRBV2 and TRBJ1-4, is EPEVTQTPSHQVTQMGQEVILRCVPISNHLYFYWYRQILGQKVEFLVSFYNNEISEKSEIFDDQFSVERPDGSNFTLKIRSTKLEDSAMYFCASKGSRNEKLFFGSGTQLSVL.

This chain uses TRBV6-2 or TRBV6-3 with TRBJ2-1; 9 nucleotides match TRBD1. Germline V gene lookup returns CDR1 MNHEY and CDR2 SVGEGT. CDR3 size: 17 residues. With 2 bases clipped from V and 2 bases from J, the junction kept 7 bases outside the gene matches. The CDR3 DNA reads TGTGCCAGCAGTTACGGCCTCCGGGACAGGGCCTACAATGAGCAGTTCTTC. Protein: CASSYGLRDRAYNEQFF.